Given below is one T cell receptor (beta chain) in context. Its antigen is unidentified. A 5'RACE template-switching step, the method used to make TCR cDNA, added a universal primer site and UMIs. TCRdb itself ran the 5' RACE reads through MiXCR, one entry per CDR3 protein. The table lists about 320,000 distinct CDR3 sequences, approximately 13% of them singletons, with 3.2% in the top ten. This entry is derived from a study of T cells after yellow fever vaccination. Regarding the study as a whole: Post-booster samples contained most primary-vaccination clones (more than 95% CD4, about 90% CD8).

The input for sequencing was CD4+ T cells sorted from PBMCs, taken 15 days after the yellow fever booster vaccination. The sequence came from a man aged 18 to 35 who received the YFV17D yellow fever vaccine.

This CDR3 reads CASSFKQGIDTGELFF. The CDR3 nucleotides are TGTGCCAGCAGCTTCAAACAGGGTATAGACACCGGGGAGCTGTTTTTT. The chain links TRBV7-9 to TRBJ2-2; D possibly corresponds to TRBD1 (6 bases). CDR3 length: 16 residues. Germline CDR1 reads SEHNR; CDR2 reads FQNEAQ (reference sequence). Deletions cut 3 bases from V and 3 bases from J, with 14 bases between.